This is a list of T cell receptor beta chains from one sample in a study of HIV-infected patients and healthy controls. Each CDR3 protein is one row after TCRdb ran MiXCR on the 5' RACE reads. The table has approximately 10,000 distinct CDR3 sequences, more than 9% seen once. This specimen was blood, taken before antiretroviral therapy. The receptors derive from an adult with HIV infection. Both conserved end residues are part of each CDR3. D genes are given only for firm matches. Clone size is given for some rows only: seen once, a few or many times, or a class if the clone is expanded.

clone size: many
V gene: TRBV3-1
J gene: TRBJ2-2
D gene: .
CDR3 DNA: TGTGCCAGTGGTGGCAGGTCGAACACCGGGGAGCTGTTTTTT
CDR3 protein: CASGGRSNTGELFF

clone size: many
V gene: TRBV7-6
J gene: TRBJ1-1
D gene: TRBD1
CDR3 DNA: TGTGCCAGTAAACAGGGGGGGAACACTGAAGCTTTCTTT
CDR3 protein: CASKQGGNTEAFF

clone size: many
V gene: TRBV7-6
J gene: TRBJ2-2
D gene: TRBD2
CDR3 DNA: TGTGCCAGCAGTTTGGTCGGCGGGGGGACAACCGGGGAGCTGTTTTTT
CDR3 protein: CASSLVGGGTTGELFF

clone size: many
V gene: TRBV6-2/TRBV6-3
J gene: TRBJ1-2
D gene: TRBD1
CDR3 DNA: TGTGCCAGTGAGGGACAGGGTGATGGCTACACCTTC
CDR3 protein: CASEGQGDGYTF

clone size: many
V gene: TRBV4-2
J gene: TRBJ2-1
D gene: TRBD2
CDR3 DNA: TGTGCCAGCAGCCAAGATGCTAGCGGGAGGGTGCGTGGGCAGTTCTTC
CDR3 protein: CASSQDASGRVRGQFF

clone size: few
V gene: TRBV6-5
J gene: TRBJ2-7
D gene: TRBD2
CDR3 DNA: TGTGCCAGCAGTAATCGGGGTACGGGGGGAGCCTACGAGCAGTACTTC
CDR3 protein: CASSNRGTGGAYEQYF

clone size: large
V gene: TRBV29-1
J gene: TRBJ1-2
D gene: .
CDR3 DNA: TGCAGCGTTCGAGAAGGGGCATATGGCTACACCTTC
CDR3 protein: CSVREGAYGYTF

clone size: many
V gene: TRBV2
J gene: TRBJ2-3
D gene: .
CDR3 DNA: TGTGCCAGCAAAGCGGGTTTTGAGACAGATACGCAGTATTTT
CDR3 protein: CASKAGFETDTQYF

clone size: .
V gene: TRBV7-2
J gene: TRBJ2-3
D gene: .
CDR3 DNA: TGTGCCAGCAGCTTAGTAGGTCTGACGGCAGATACGCAGTATTTT
CDR3 protein: CASSLVGLTADTQYF

clone size: .
V gene: TRBV12-3/TRBV12-4
J gene: TRBJ2-7
D gene: TRBD2
CDR3 DNA: TGTGCCAGCAGAGTTAGCGGGAGCAGCTCCTACGAGCAGTACTTC
CDR3 protein: CASRVSGSSSYEQYF

clone size: medium-sized
V gene: TRBV25-1
J gene: TRBJ2-5
D gene: .
CDR3 DNA: TGTGCCAGCAGTGCGTCTAATCTCGAGACCCAGTACTTC
CDR3 protein: CASSASNLETQYF

clone size: many
V gene: TRBV21-1
J gene: TRBJ2-5
D gene: .
CDR3 DNA: TGTGCCAGCAACCCCGGGACAGGCCGGAGGCCCCAAGAGACCCAGTACTTC
CDR3 protein: CASNPGTGRRPQETQYF

clone size: medium-sized
V gene: TRBV27
J gene: TRBJ2-7
D gene: TRBD2
CDR3 DNA: TGTGCCAGCAGCCTCGGACTAGCGGCGACCTACGAGCAGTACTTC
CDR3 protein: CASSLGLAATYEQYF

clone size: few
V gene: TRBV28
J gene: TRBJ2-7
D gene: TRBD2
CDR3 DNA: TGTGCCAGCAGTTTAACGGGGGGGCCATGGGAGCAGTACTTC
CDR3 protein: CASSLTGGPWEQYF

clone size: medium-sized
V gene: TRBV7-2
J gene: TRBJ2-3
D gene: .
CDR3 DNA: TGTGCCAGCAGCTCTATCTCTAGAGCAGATACGCAGTATTTT
CDR3 protein: CASSSISRADTQYF

clone size: many
V gene: TRBV18
J gene: TRBJ2-4
D gene: .
CDR3 DNA: TGTGCCAGCTCACATACGGAAATAGCCAAAAACATTCAGTACTTC
CDR3 protein: CASSHTEIAKNIQYF

clone size: many
V gene: TRBV19
J gene: TRBJ2-1
D gene: TRBD2
CDR3 DNA: TGTGCCAGTAGTACCACTAGCGGGATTCGGAATGAGCAGTTCTTC
CDR3 protein: CASSTTSGIRNEQFF

clone size: many
V gene: TRBV19
J gene: TRBJ2-3
D gene: .
CDR3 DNA: TGTGCCAGTAGTATGACAAGCACAGATACGCAGTATTTT
CDR3 protein: CASSMTSTDTQYF

clone size: many
V gene: TRBV20-1
J gene: TRBJ1-2
D gene: .
CDR3 DNA: TGCAGTGCTCCGACAGACTACTATGGCTACACCTTC
CDR3 protein: CSAPTDYYGYTF

clone size: many
V gene: TRBV29-1
J gene: TRBJ2-1
D gene: TRBD1
CDR3 DNA: TGCACCCTAAGCGGCCAGGGGGCCAATGAGCAGTTCTTC
CDR3 protein: CTLSGQGANEQFF

clone size: .
V gene: TRBV18
J gene: TRBJ2-3
D gene: TRBD1
CDR3 DNA: TGTGCCAGCTCACCGGCAGGACAGGGCACAGATACGCAGTATTTT
CDR3 protein: CASSPAGQGTDTQYF

clone size: many
V gene: TRBV5-1
J gene: TRBJ2-7
D gene: .
CDR3 DNA: TGCGCCAGCAGATTCGGGACTTTGGCGTACGAGCAGTACTTC
CDR3 protein: CASRFGTLAYEQYF

clone size: many
V gene: TRBV24-1
J gene: TRBJ2-3
D gene: TRBD2
CDR3 DNA: TGTGCCACCAGTGTTTTGGCTAGCGGGAGAGGGACAGATACGCAGTATTTT
CDR3 protein: CATSVLASGRGTDTQYF

clone size: few
V gene: TRBV11-2
J gene: TRBJ1-2
D gene: TRBD1
CDR3 DNA: TGTGCCAGCAGTGAGGACAGGAAGGTCAGGGGCTACACCTTC
CDR3 protein: CASSEDRKVRGYTF

clone size: many
V gene: TRBV28
J gene: TRBJ2-6
D gene: .
CDR3 DNA: TGTGCCAGCAGTGCCCCTCCTCGCTCTGGGGCCAACGTCCTGACTTTC
CDR3 protein: CASSAPPRSGANVLTF

clone size: many
V gene: TRBV28
J gene: TRBJ2-5
D gene: .
CDR3 DNA: TGTGCCAGCAAGCGGGACAACCAAGAGACCCAGTACTTC
CDR3 protein: CASKRDNQETQYF

clone size: many
V gene: TRBV20-1
J gene: TRBJ2-1
D gene: .
CDR3 DNA: TGCAGCGTCAAGGGACGGTCCAATGAGCAGTTCTTC
CDR3 protein: CSVKGRSNEQFF

clone size: many
V gene: TRBV9
J gene: TRBJ1-2
D gene: TRBD1
CDR3 DNA: TGTGCCAGCAGCGCGCGGACAGGGCCCAAAACTAACTATGGCTACACCTTC
CDR3 protein: CASSARTGPKTNYGYTF

clone size: .
V gene: TRBV29-1
J gene: TRBJ2-5
D gene: .
CDR3 DNA: TGCAGCGTTGATCCAGGGGAGAAGACCCAGTACTTC
CDR3 protein: CSVDPGEKTQYF

clone size: many
V gene: TRBV2
J gene: TRBJ1-1
D gene: .
CDR3 DNA: TGTGCCAGCAGTCATGCACGGAACACTGAAGCTTTCTTT
CDR3 protein: CASSHARNTEAFF

clone size: many
V gene: TRBV7-2
J gene: TRBJ2-1
D gene: .
CDR3 DNA: TGTGCCAGCAGCTCCCTCTTCTCCTACAATGAGCAGTTCTTC
CDR3 protein: CASSSLFSYNEQFF

clone size: .
V gene: TRBV14
J gene: TRBJ2-7
D gene: .
CDR3 DNA: TGTGCCAGCAGCCTAAGGAGGGGTGAGAGCGAGCAGTACTTC
CDR3 protein: CASSLRRGESEQYF

clone size: few
V gene: TRBV30
J gene: TRBJ2-3
D gene: TRBD2
CDR3 DNA: TGTGCCACTGGAGAGGAGAGCGGGGGGGCAGATACGCAGTATTTT
CDR3 protein: CATGEESGGADTQYF

clone size: .
V gene: TRBV19
J gene: TRBJ1-1
D gene: .
CDR3 DNA: TGTGCCAGTACCCACCGGGGAGGGAACACTGAAGCTTTCTTT
CDR3 protein: CASTHRGGNTEAFF

clone size: many
V gene: TRBV7-8
J gene: TRBJ1-6
D gene: TRBD1
CDR3 DNA: TGTGCCAGCAGCTTGCGGGACAGGGAGAATTCACCCCTCCACTTT
CDR3 protein: CASSLRDRENSPLHF

clone size: .
V gene: TRBV15
J gene: TRBJ2-1
D gene: .
CDR3 DNA: TGTGCCACCAGCAGAGATAAGGGGCGGGAGCAGTTCTTC
CDR3 protein: CATSRDKGREQFF

clone size: many
V gene: TRBV10-3
J gene: TRBJ2-1
D gene: .
CDR3 DNA: TGTGCCATCAGTCGCCTAAGCGGGTCTGGATACAATGAGCAGTTCTTC
CDR3 protein: CAISRLSGSGYNEQFF

clone size: .
V gene: TRBV5-4
J gene: TRBJ2-5
D gene: TRBD2
CDR3 DNA: TGTGCCAGCAGCCCCCGGACTAGCGGGGGGTATCTCCAAGAGACCCAGTACTTC
CDR3 protein: CASSPRTSGGYLQETQYF

clone size: many
V gene: TRBV5-4
J gene: TRBJ2-2
D gene: .
CDR3 DNA: TGTGCCAGCAGCTTCGGACGGAACACCGGGGAGCTGTTTTTT
CDR3 protein: CASSFGRNTGELFF

clone size: many
V gene: TRBV5-5
J gene: TRBJ2-1
D gene: .
CDR3 DNA: TGTGCCAGCAGCCCCCCCGAGGGCTCTTTCGGGGATGAGCAGTTCTTC
CDR3 protein: CASSPPEGSFGDEQFF

clone size: many
V gene: TRBV7-3
J gene: TRBJ2-1
D gene: .
CDR3 DNA: TGTGCCAGCAGCTTAGTGGACTCCCCTGGCAATGAGCAGTTCTTC
CDR3 protein: CASSLVDSPGNEQFF